A selection of T cell receptor beta chains follows, all from one sample in a study of T cell responses to AZD1222 COVID-19 vaccine. The method was immunoSEQ multiplex PCR; TCRdb's version includes in-frame clones alone and lacks a portion of them. The sample contains more than 95,000 clones, roughly 91% of which appear only once. Material: peripheral blood, obtained on day 0 of AZD1222 vaccination. These receptors all come from an adult in good health. CDR3s include the opening cysteine and the closing phenylalanine or tryptophan. A D gene is named only where the DNA matches it firmly. The size field is filled for only some rows; it gives once, few, many or a size class.

TRBD2	TRBV3-1/TRBV3-2	NA	TRBJ2-3	CASSSGLARDTQYF	TGTGCCAGCAGCTCGGGACTAGCAAGAGATACGCAGTATTTT
NA	TRBV18	once	TRBJ1-1	CASSKQGEAFF	TGTGCCAGCTCAAAACAGGGTGAAGCTTTCTTT
TRBD1	TRBV24-1	NA	TRBJ1-2	CATSRGRDYGYTF	TGTGCCACCAGCAGGGGGCGCGACTATGGCTACACCTTC
NA	TRBV28	NA	TRBJ1-5	CASNLGTNQPQHF	TGTGCCAGTAACCTGGGGACCAATCAGCCCCAGCATTTT
TRBD1	TRBV5-5	NA	TRBJ1-5	CASSSGTGGLQPQHF	TGTGCCAGCAGCTCCGGGACAGGGGGCCTTCAGCCCCAGCATTTT
NA	TRBV2	NA	TRBJ2-5	CASRAGQAGKTQYF	TGTGCCAGCAGAGCGGGACAGGCGGGGAAGACCCAGTACTTC
NA	TRBV12-3/TRBV12-4	NA	TRBJ1-2	CASSSTEIYGYTF	TGTGCCAGCAGTTCCACAGAGATCTATGGCTACACCTTC
TRBD2	TRBV27	NA	TRBJ2-7	CASSPGTSGRYEQYF	TGTGCCAGCAGTCCCGGGACTAGCGGGAGGTACGAGCAGTACTTC
TRBD1	TRBV18	NA	TRBJ1-2	CASSLGQGAYGYTF	TGTGCCAGCTCGCTGGGACAGGGGGCCTATGGCTACACCTTC
TRBD2	TRBV28	NA	TRBJ2-7	CASSLSLREDERGF	TGTGCCAGCAGTTTAAGTTTGCGGGAGGATGAAAGGGGCTTC
NA	TRBV7-8	NA	TRBJ2-7	CASSPTWTGSSYEQYF	TGTGCCAGCAGCCCTACTTGGACTGGGAGCTCCTACGAGCAGTACTTC
NA	TRBV7-2	NA	TRBJ2-5	CASSPQGGGETQYF	TGTGCCAGCAGCCCCCAGGGAGGAGGAGAGACCCAGTACTTC
NA	TRBV6-1	NA	TRBJ2-7	CASSEPIQPGLFF	TGTGCCAGCAGTGAACCGATCCAACCTGGGCTCTTCTTC
NA	TRBV9	NA	TRBJ1-1	CASSVAGPNTEAFF	TGTGCCAGCAGCGTAGCAGGGCCGAACACTGAAGCTTTCTTT
NA	TRBV6-5	NA	TRBJ1-2	CASSYSQPNYGYTF	TGTGCCAGCAGTTACTCCCAACCTAACTATGGCTACACCTTC
TRBD1	TRBV7-3	NA	TRBJ2-2	CASSSQGVGTGELFF	TGTGCCAGCAGCTCACAGGGGGTTGGCACCGGGGAGCTGTTTTTT
TRBD2	TRBV20-1	NA	TRBJ2-1	CSAIEGLAVYNEQFF	TGCAGTGCTATTGAGGGACTAGCGGTATACAATGAGCAGTTCTTC
TRBD1	TRBV27	NA	TRBJ1-1	CATHRGQGGNAFF	TGTGCCACTCACCGCGGACAGGGGGGTAATGCTTTCTTT
NA	TRBV4-2	once	TRBJ2-7	CASSHADQTGYEQYF	TGTGCCAGCAGCCATGCAGATCAGACCGGCTACGAGCAGTACTTC
TRBD2	TRBV15	NA	TRBJ2-1	CATSLAASSYNEQFF	TGTGCCACCAGCCTAGCGGCGAGCTCCTACAATGAGCAGTTCTTC
NA	TRBV27	NA	TRBJ2-7	CASSGLSYEQYF	TGTGCCAGCTCGGGACTTTCCTACGAGCAGTACTTC
TRBD1	TRBV7-2	NA	TRBJ1-1	CASSLAGQGLTEAFF	TGTGCCAGCAGCTTAGCGGGACAGGGGTTGACTGAAGCTTTCTTT